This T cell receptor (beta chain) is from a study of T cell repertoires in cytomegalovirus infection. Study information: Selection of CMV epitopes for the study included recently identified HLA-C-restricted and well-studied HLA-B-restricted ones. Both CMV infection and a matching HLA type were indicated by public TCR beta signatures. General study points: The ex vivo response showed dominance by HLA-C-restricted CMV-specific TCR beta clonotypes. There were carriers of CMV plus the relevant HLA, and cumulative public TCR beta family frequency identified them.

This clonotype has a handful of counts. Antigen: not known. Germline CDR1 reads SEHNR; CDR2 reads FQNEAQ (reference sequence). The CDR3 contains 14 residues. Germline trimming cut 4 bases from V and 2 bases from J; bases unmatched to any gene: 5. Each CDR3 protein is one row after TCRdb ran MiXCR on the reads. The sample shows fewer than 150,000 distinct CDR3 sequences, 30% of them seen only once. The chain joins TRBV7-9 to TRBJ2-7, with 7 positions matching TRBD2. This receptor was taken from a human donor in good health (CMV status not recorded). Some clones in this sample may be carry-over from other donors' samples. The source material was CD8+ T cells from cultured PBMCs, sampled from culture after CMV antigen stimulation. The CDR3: CASSSSSGAYEQYF. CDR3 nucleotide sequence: TGTGCCAGCAGCTCCAGCAGCGGGGCCTACGAGCAGTACTTC.